This is a list of T cell receptor beta chains from one sample in a study of blood T cells in healthy people across ages. TCRdb re-derived calls from the 5' RACE reads in MiXCR, one entry per CDR3 protein. The sample holds 1.5 million to 2 million distinct CDR3 sequences, around half seen once. The sequenced sample was blood. Source of these receptors: a middle-aged woman in good health. Each CDR3 is given with its conserved first and last residue. The D gene is left open where the match is weak. Part of the rows lack a size; the others show once, few, many or a class for expanded clones.

j_call,v_call,d_call,clone_size,cdr3_aa,cdr3_nt
TRBJ2-7,TRBV20-1,TRBD2,-,CSASAGTGLAGSYEQYF,TGCAGTGCTAGTGCCGGGACCGGACTAGCGGGCTCCTACGAGCAGTACTTC
TRBJ2-7,TRBV24-1,TRBD1,once,CAASVGDRVHEQYF,TGTGCCGCCAGTGTAGGGGACAGGGTCCACGAGCAGTACTTC
TRBJ2-7,TRBV6-5,TRBD1,-,CASARDRASEQYF,TGTGCCAGCGCCCGGGACAGGGCCTCCGAGCAGTACTTC
TRBJ2-7,TRBV29-1,TRBD2,few,CSVGGLAGGEQYF,TGCAGCGTTGGGGGGCTAGCGGGAGGCGAGCAGTACTTC
TRBJ2-7,TRBV2,TRBD1,-,CASRLDRASSYEQYF,TGTGCCAGCCGGCTAGACAGGGCCAGCTCCTACGAGCAGTACTTC
TRBJ1-2,TRBV6-1,-,-,CASREEVSRPSRGYGYTF,TGTGCCAGCAGAGAAGAGGTCTCCCGGCCGAGCAGGGGCTATGGCTACACCTTC
TRBJ2-3,TRBV20-1,-,-,CSAIHQRRSTDTQYF,TGCAGTGCAATCCACCAGCGGCGTAGCACAGATACGCAGTATTTT
TRBJ2-5,TRBV4-2,-,few,CASSQEGRQGQETQYF,TGTGCCAGCAGCCAAGAAGGAAGGCAGGGGCAAGAGACCCAGTACTTC
TRBJ1-4,TRBV6-2/TRBV6-3,-,-,CASSRHPATNEKLFF,TGTGCCAGCAGCCGACATCCTGCAACTAATGAAAAACTGTTTTTT
TRBJ2-5,TRBV12-3/TRBV12-4,TRBD1,-,CASSFGQGTPETQYF,TGTGCCAGCAGTTTCGGACAGGGGACCCCCGAGACCCAGTACTTC
TRBJ2-5,TRBV7-2,TRBD2,-,CASSLGGWGGQETQYF,TGTGCCAGCAGCTTAGGAGGGTGGGGGGGCCAAGAGACCCAGTACTTC
TRBJ2-7,TRBV20-1,-,few,CSARDGGRRSYEQYF,TGCAGTGCTAGAGATGGGGGACGGAGAAGCTACGAGCAGTACTTC
TRBJ1-5,TRBV7-9,-,-,CASSLAGYNQPQHF,TGTGCCAGCAGCTTAGCAGGGTACAATCAGCCCCAGCATTTT
TRBJ2-1,TRBV25-1,-,-,CASSVRDNLPWNEQFF,TGTGCCAGCAGTGTCCGCGACAACTTGCCTTGGAATGAGCAGTTCTTC
TRBJ1-2,TRBV20-1,TRBD1,-,CSAQTTGTGATRGYTF,TGCAGTGCTCAAACTACCGGGACAGGGGCCACTCGCGGCTACACCTTC
TRBJ2-1,TRBV29-1,-,few,CSIREYSYNEQFF,TGCAGCATAAGGGAGTACTCCTACAATGAGCAGTTCTTC
TRBJ2-1,TRBV4-1,TRBD2,many,CASSRSGGEYNEQFF,TGCGCCAGCAGCCGTAGCGGGGGAGAATACAATGAGCAGTTCTTC
TRBJ2-5,TRBV28,TRBD2,-,CASSLGTSGGMETQYF,TGTGCCAGCAGTTTAGGGACTAGCGGGGGGATGGAGACCCAGTACTTC
TRBJ2-7,TRBV13,-,-,CASSLGREAYEQYF,TGTGCCAGCAGCTTAGGGAGGGAAGCCTACGAGCAGTACTTC
TRBJ2-7,TRBV20-1,-,few,CSAREGSGGNEQYF,TGCAGTGCTAGAGAGGGCAGTGGGGGAAACGAGCAGTACTTC
TRBJ1-2,TRBV7-9,-,few,CASSLGGSSLVYGYTF,TGTGCCAGCAGCTTAGGGGGTAGCAGTCTCGTCTATGGCTACACCTTC
TRBJ2-5,TRBV6-2/TRBV6-3,TRBD2,few,CATQSGGHQETQYF,TGTGCCACCCAAAGCGGGGGGCACCAAGAGACCCAGTACTTC
TRBJ2-1,TRBV5-5,-,-,CASSPGRPSYNEQFF,TGTGCCAGCAGCCCGGGACGGCCATCCTACAATGAGCAGTTCTTC
TRBJ2-3,TRBV20-1,-,few,CSAITGGAGTDTQYF,TGCAGTGCTATCACAGGCGGGGCGGGGACAGATACGCAGTATTTT
TRBJ2-1,TRBV20-1,-,-,CSARGRAYEQFF,TGCAGTGCTAGAGGCAGGGCCTATGAGCAGTTCTTC
TRBJ2-7,TRBV4-1,-,-,CASSQLPPIRDLPLYEQYF,TGCGCCAGCAGCCAATTGCCGCCCATCCGGGACCTACCCCTCTACGAGCAGTACTTC
TRBJ2-7,TRBV9,-,-,CASSADSPKGEQYF,TGTGCCAGCAGCGCTGACTCTCCCAAGGGCGAGCAGTACTTC
TRBJ1-2,TRBV3-1,-,-,CASSRTNDGSHGYTF,TGTGCCAGCAGCCGCACAAACGACGGATCCCATGGCTACACCTTC
TRBJ1-5,TRBV28,-,-,CGSGEGGSNQPQHF,TGTGGCTCCGGGGAGGGCGGTAGCAATCAGCCCCAGCATTTT
TRBJ2-5,TRBV4-3,-,many,CASSQDSGETQYF,TGCGCCAGCAGCCAAGATTCTGGAGAGACCCAGTACTTC
TRBJ2-5,TRBV11-2,-,-,CASSQGTFQETQYF,TGTGCCAGCAGCCAAGGGACATTCCAAGAGACCCAGTACTTC
TRBJ2-3,TRBV14,-,-,CASSHSGADTQYF,TGTGCCAGCAGCCATTCGGGGGCAGATACGCAGTATTTT
TRBJ2-6,TRBV20-1,-,few,CSGGDSGANVLTF,TGCAGTGGCGGGGACTCTGGGGCCAACGTCCTGACTTTC
TRBJ2-1,TRBV14,-,-,CASSRLLKNEQFF,TGTGCCAGCAGCCGTTTGCTAAAGAATGAGCAGTTCTTC
TRBJ1-2,TRBV3-1,-,-,CASSHLLQVNYGYTF,TGTGCCAGCAGCCATCTCCTACAGGTTAACTATGGCTACACCTTC
TRBJ2-1,TRBV20-1,TRBD2,-,CSARVPSGGLVSSYNEQFF,TGCAGTGCTAGAGTGCCTAGCGGGGGCCTTGTGAGCTCCTACAATGAGCAGTTCTTC
TRBJ2-1,TRBV6-2/TRBV6-3,TRBD1,-,CASRDRAPPYEQFF,TGTGCCAGCAGGGACAGGGCCCCACCCTACGAGCAGTTCTTC
TRBJ1-2,TRBV6-5,-,few,CASSYYRKVDHYGYTF,TGTGCCAGCAGTTACTATAGAAAGGTAGACCACTATGGCTACACCTTC
TRBJ1-2,TRBV7-8,-,-,CASSARSNYGYTF,TGTGCCAGCAGCGCCAGGTCTAACTATGGCTACACCTTC
TRBJ2-1,TRBV5-1,-,-,CANDRLPKDNEQFF,TGCGCCAACGACCGGCTCCCTAAGGATAATGAGCAGTTCTTC
TRBJ2-1,TRBV29-1,-,-,CSVVIVEQFF,TGCAGCGTTGTAATCGTTGAGCAGTTCTTC
TRBJ2-7,TRBV5-6,TRBD1,-,CASRTQGANPYEQYF,TGTGCCAGCAGAACGCAGGGGGCAAATCCCTACGAGCAGTACTTC
TRBJ2-3,TRBV3-1,-,few,CASSQNRADTQYF,TGTGCCAGCAGCCAAAACAGGGCGGATACGCAGTATTTT
TRBJ2-7,TRBV28,TRBD2,-,CASSLSGVIYNEQYF,TGTGCCAGCAGTTTGAGCGGGGTCATCTACAATGAGCAGTACTTC
TRBJ2-1,TRBV20-1,-,many,CSAQTGGVSSYNEQFF,TGCAGTGCCCAGACTGGCGGGGTTAGCTCCTACAATGAGCAGTTCTTC
TRBJ2-3,TRBV12-3/TRBV12-4,-,-,CASSFVGGVTTDTQYF,TGTGCCAGCAGTTTCGTTGGCGGGGTTACGACAGATACGCAGTATTTT
TRBJ2-7,TRBV6-5,-,-,CASSPSPGNEQYF,TGTGCCAGCAGTCCCTCGCCAGGGAACGAGCAGTACTTC
TRBJ2-3,TRBV24-1,-,many,CATSDLADTQYF,TGTGCCACCAGTGATCTGGCAGATACGCAGTATTTT
TRBJ2-1,TRBV28,-,many,CASSLRGARNEQFF,TGTGCCAGCAGTTTGCGGGGCGCCCGCAATGAGCAGTTCTTC
TRBJ2-3,TRBV25-1,-,-,CASSEIVDTQYF,TGTGCCAGCAGTGAAATCGTAGATACGCAGTATTTT
TRBJ2-3,TRBV6-1,-,-,CASSASGWGTSDTQYF,TGTGCCAGCAGTGCAAGCGGGTGGGGGACATCGGATACGCAGTATTTT
TRBJ2-3,TRBV6-5,TRBD2,-,CASSYSKGLARLGDTQYF,TGTGCCAGCAGTTACTCGAAGGGACTAGCGCGGTTGGGAGATACGCAGTATTTT
TRBJ2-5,TRBV5-1,TRBD2,-,CASGSWSGTGGGETQYF,TGCGCCAGCGGCAGCTGGTCCGGGACCGGCGGGGGAGAGACCCAGTACTTC
TRBJ1-5,TRBV28,-,-,CASSLGTSNQPQHF,TGTGCCAGCAGTTTAGGGACCTCCAATCAGCCCCAGCATTTT